These 30 T cell receptor beta chains were all obtained from the same sample, sequenced in a study of PD-L1 blockade in urothelial cancer. Some clones are missing from TCRdb's copy, which holds only in-frame ones; the method was immunoSEQ multiplex PCR. The data show roughly 51,000 clones, just over 85% seen once. The time point is: pretreatment peripheral blood. The specimen was PBMCs, collected around atezolizumab (anti-PD-L1) treatment. The receptors shown here come from a man in his 60s with urothelial cancer.

The chain uses TRBV11-2 and TRBJ1-6, with D hard to call. The CDR3 has 13 amino acids. Trimming pared 3 bases from V and 7 bases from J, leaving 7 bases between. Germline assignment: CDR1 SGHAT and CDR2 FQNNGV. This CDR3 reads CASSFLGNSPLHF. DNA for the CDR3: TGTGCCAGCAGCTTTTTGGGCAATTCACCCCTCCACTTT.

The CDR3 DNA follows: TGCGCCAGCAGCTTGATTGGAGCAGAAGATACGCAGTATTTT. Its translation is CASSLIGAEDTQYF. The chain couples TRBV5-1 to TRBJ2-3; D uncertain. Germline V CDR1 and CDR2: SGHRS, YFSETQ. The length of the CDR3 is 14 residues. V gave up 1 base and J gave up 5 bases, with 11 bases separating them.

This chain joins TRBV28 and TRBJ2-1; TRBD1 aligns across 7 bases. Germline-derived CDR1 and CDR2 are MDHEN and SYDVKM. The CDR3 covers 11 residues. The trim removed 6 bases at V and 15 bases at J, leaving 8 bases unmatched. DNA for the CDR3: TGTGCCAGCAGCCGTGACAGGGAGAGGTTCTTC. Its protein is CASSRDRERFF.

Written as DNA, the CDR3 is TGTGCCAGCAGCTTAGGAGGAGATACGCAGTATTTT. This encodes CASSLGGDTQYF. V gene TRBV11-2 combines with J gene TRBJ2-3; unclear D gene. V was trimmed by 1 base and J by 5 bases, leaving 4 bases between them. The germline V gene encodes CDR1 SGHAT and CDR2 FQNNGV. CDR3 length equals 12 residues.

This rearrangement joins TRBV7-2 to TRBJ1-6, with a possible D match to TRBD1 (6 bases). Germline CDR1 SGHTA, CDR2 FQGNSA. CDR3 length equals 14 residues. Between the trimmed V and J ends, which lost 5 bases and 9 bases, there was a span of 14 bases. CDR3 amino acids: CASSPGRGGSPLHF. The DNA of the CDR3 is TGTGCCAGCAGCCCCGGGAGGGGGGGTTCACCCCTCCACTTT.

The V and J genes are TRBV9 and TRBJ1-2; D not certain. Trimming took 2 bases from V and 8 from J, leaving 13 bases between them. The CDR3 is 13 amino acids. CDR1 is SGDLS, CDR2 YYNGEE, per germline. DNA for the CDR3: TGTGCCAGCAGCGTCGGTCCGGGAGGGGGCTACACCTTC. Protein product: CASSVGPGGGYTF. Combining the CDR3 with reference TRBV9 and TRBJ1-2 gives the whole variable domain DSGVTQTPKHLITATGQRVTLRCSPRSGDLSVYWYQQSLDQGLQFLIQYYNGEERAKGNILERFSAQQFPDLHSELNLSSLELGDSALYFCASSVGPGGGYTFGSGTRLTVV.

The chain uses TRBV25-1 and TRBJ2-5, with 7 bases aligning to TRBD1. J was trimmed by 5 bases and V by 5 bases; bases with no gene match: 8. This CDR3 is 14 amino acids long. Per the germline V gene, CDR1 is MGHDK and CDR2 is SYGVNS. The CDR3 reads CASSRGTVDETQYF. The CDR3 DNA reads TGTGCCAGCAGTAGAGGGACAGTAGATGAGACCCAGTACTTC.

The chain joins TRBV5-1 to TRBJ2-2; weak D call: TRBD1 (8 bases). CDR1 and CDR2 from the germline V gene are SGHRS and YFSETQ. The CDR3 totals 14 residues. Trimming removed 9 bases from V and 7 bases from J, with 19 bases in between. The chain's CDR3 is CATNRGGPDGELFF. The CDR3 DNA is TGCGCCACTAACAGGGGGGGCCCAGACGGGGAGCTGTTTTTT.

J is TRBJ1-1 and V is TRBV6-5; 8 nucleotides align to TRBD1. Losses at the gene ends were 6 bases for V and 6 bases for J; bases not matched to a gene: 12. The CDR3 has 15 amino acids. Germline CDR1 reads MNHEY; CDR2 reads SVGAGI. The CDR3 coding sequence is TGTGCCAGCAGGAGAGATCCCGGGACAGGCGCTGAAGCTTTCTTT. Protein product: CASRRDPGTGAEAFF.

Only a few counts were recorded for this clone. The J gene is TRBJ2-2, the V gene TRBV19; D is unresolved. Germline CDR1 and CDR2: LNHDA and SQIVND (reference sequence). Trimming stripped 1 base from V and 6 bases from J, with 3 bases between. The CDR3 contains 12 residues. CDR3: CASSIAAGELFF. DNA for the CDR3: TGTGCCAGTAGTATAGCTGCCGGGGAGCTGTTTTTT.

V is TRBV12-5 and J is TRBJ2-3, with TRBD1 identical over 9 bases. CDR3 length: 14 amino acids. Trimming took 1 base from V and 4 from J; bases not matched to a gene: 0. Germline V gene sequence: CDR1 LGHNT, CDR2 FRNRAP. For the CDR3, the DNA is TGTGCTAGTGGTTTGGGACAGGGGGCAGATACGCAGTATTTT. Translating it yields CASGLGQGADTQYF.

The genes are TRBV4-2 and TRBJ2-6; 15 bases agree with TRBD2. Germline CDR1 LGHNA, CDR2 YNFKEQ. Trimming at V came to 3 bases and at J to 0 bases, leaving 9 bases not matched to a gene. The CDR3 consists of 21 residues. The CDR3 DNA follows: TGTGCCAGCAGCCAGGAGGGACTAGCGGGAGGAACAAACTCTGGGGCCAACGTCCTGACTTTC. The encoded protein is CASSQEGLAGGTNSGANVLTF.

The chain carries TRBV6-1 and TRBJ1-2, with D possibly matching TRBD1 (6 bases). The length of the CDR3 is 15 residues. Germline loops: CDR1 MNHNS, CDR2 SASEGT. V lost 0 bases, J lost 4 bases, and 12 bases lay in between. Here the CDR3 DNA reads TGTGCCAGCAGTGAAGCCGGCGCAGGGGCCTATGGCTACACCTTC. Translating it yields CASSEAGAGAYGYTF.

The rearrangement joins TRBV6-5 to TRBJ2-7; a possible D gene is TRBD2 (6 bases). The CDR3 covers 13 residues. Deletions cut 5 bases from V and 3 bases from J, with 11 bases between. Germline V gene lookup returns CDR1 MNHEY and CDR2 SVGAGI. CDR3 amino acids: CASSAPGSYEQYF. CDR3 bases: TGTGCCAGCAGTGCCCCCGGGAGCTACGAGCAGTACTTC.

The V and J genes are TRBV28 and TRBJ1-5, with TRBD1 matching over 7 bases. J lost 2 bases, V lost 4 bases, and 5 bases had no gene match. There are 15 residues in the CDR3. Germline V gene lookup returns CDR1 MDHEN and CDR2 SYDVKM. CDR3 DNA: TGTGCCAGCAGTTCCCCCGGACAGGGCAATCAGCCCCAGCATTTT. Amino acid sequence: CASSSPGQGNQPQHF.

This chain uses TRBV7-2 with TRBJ1-1; the D gene is possibly TRBD1 (5 bases). The CDR3 consists of 15 residues. The V end lost 1 base, the J end lost 5 bases, and 14 bases lay between the germline ends. Germline V gene data show CDR1 as SGHTA and CDR2 as FQGNSA. CDR3 loop: CASSLEGTGRTEAFF. CDR3 DNA sequence: TGTGCCAGCAGCTTAGAAGGAACAGGTCGGACTGAAGCTTTCTTT.

The chain combines TRBV29-1 with TRBJ1-5, with 8 bases aligning to TRBD1. The length of the CDR3 is 12 residues. J was trimmed by 4 bases and V by 4 bases; bases with no gene match: 0. Germline V gene sequence: CDR1 SQVTM, CDR2 ANQGSEA. The CDR3 is CSVGQGNQPQHF. CDR3 DNA sequence: TGCAGCGTTGGACAGGGGAATCAGCCCCAGCATTTT. The full variable domain, completed using reference TRBV29-1 and TRBJ1-5, is SAVISQKPSRDICQRGTSLTIQCQVDSQVTMMFWYRQQPGQSLTLIATANQGSEATYESGFVIDKFPISRPNLTFSTLTVSNMSPEDSSIYLCSVGQGNQPQHFGDGTRLSIL.

The rearrangement uses TRBV19 and TRBJ1-1; no definite D call. The V and J ends lost 3 bases and 7 bases respectively, with 18 bases between them. Germline-derived CDR1 and CDR2 are LNHDA and SQIVND (reference sequence). The CDR3 has 15 residues. For the CDR3, the DNA is TGTGCCAGTAGTATGCGGGCAGGAGGGCCTCTTGAAGCTTTCTTT. Translated, it gives CASSMRAGGPLEAFF.

In its sample, this clone was seen once. The V gene is TRBV5-8, the J gene TRBJ1-1, with TRBD1 matching over 10 bases. Germline loops: CDR1 SGHTS, CDR2 YDEGEE. V shed 4 bases, J shed 5 bases, and the junction held 8 bases outside the gene matches. The length of the CDR3 is 15 residues. CDR3 sequence (DNA): TGTGCCAGCAGCAGGAGACAGGGGGCAGGAACTGAAGCTTTCTTT. Translation gives CASSRRQGAGTEAFF.

V gene TRBV6-6 combines with J gene TRBJ2-7, with 8 bases identical to TRBD1. The CDR3 has 13 amino acids. V dropped 6 bases and J dropped 2; count of bases not matched to a gene: 3. The germline V gene encodes CDR1 MNHNY and CDR2 SVGAGI (reference sequence). This CDR3 reads CASRQGQAYEQYF. The CDR3, as DNA: TGTGCCAGCAGGCAGGGACAGGCCTACGAGCAGTACTTC.

This clone was detected once. The rearrangement joins TRBV5-1 to TRBJ2-3; 15 bases align to TRBD2. The CDR3 contains 17 residues. Looked up from germline, CDR1 is SGHRS and CDR2 is YFSETQ. The V gene end was trimmed by 4 bases and the J gene end by 3 bases; junction bases not matched to a gene: 6. The CDR3: CASSPGTSGGKTDTQYF. As DNA, the CDR3 is TGCGCCAGCAGCCCCGGGACTAGCGGGGGGAAGACAGATACGCAGTATTTT.

The chain couples TRBV5-1 to TRBJ1-1; 9 bases line up with TRBD1. The CDR3 extends over 17 amino acids. Germline V gives CDR1 SGHRS, CDR2 YFSETQ. V gave up 6 bases and J gave up 1 base; unmatched junction bases: 13. This CDR3 reads CASISFPPGQGNTEAFF. The CDR3 coding sequence is TGCGCCAGCATTTCTTTCCCTCCGGGACAGGGGAACACTGAAGCTTTCTTT.

This rearrangement joins TRBV6-1 to TRBJ2-3, with TRBD2 identical over 11 bases. Unmatched junction bases numbered 9, after V lost 11 bases and J lost 8 bases. The CDR3 runs to 13 residues. CDR1 is MNHNS, CDR2 SASEGT, per germline. The CDR3 loop reads CAGTSGTWGTQYF. CDR3 coding DNA: TGTGCCGGGACTAGCGGAACATGGGGTACGCAGTATTTT.

This clone was observed a single time. The V and J genes are TRBV27 and TRBJ2-1; TRBD2 agrees at 9 bases. J lost 5 bases, V lost 2 bases, and 10 bases had no gene match. CDR1 is MNHEY, CDR2 SMNVEV, per germline (reference sequence). The CDR3 length is 17 residues. In DNA, the CDR3 is TGTGCCAGCAGTTTAGGGTGGGGCGGGAGGGTAAACAATGAGCAGTTCTTC. Its protein product is CASSLGWGGRVNNEQFF.

The chain has TRBV7-2 and TRBJ1-5, with D perhaps TRBD1 (5 bases). V was cut by 5 bases and J by 5 bases, with 10 bases left in between. The CDR3 is 13 amino acids. Germline assignment: CDR1 SGHTA and CDR2 FQGNSA. The CDR3 loop reads CASSHGDYQPQHF. For the CDR3, the DNA is TGTGCCAGCAGCCATGGGGACTATCAGCCCCAGCATTTT.

The rearrangement joins TRBV11-2 to TRBJ1-1; 12 bases fit TRBD1. The CDR3 extends over 18 amino acids. In germline, CDR1 is SGHAT, CDR2 FQNNGV. With 5 bases clipped from V and 5 bases from J, the junction kept 15 bases outside the gene matches. The DNA for the CDR3 is TGTGCCAGCAGCGGCAACCCGGGACAGGGGGCCCGGTGGACTGAAGCTTTCTTT. Its protein is CASSGNPGQGARWTEAFF.

This chain connects TRBV10-3 to TRBJ2-7; TRBD1 matches at 10 bases. V shed 4 bases and J 1 base; nucleotides not matched to a gene: 4. CDR1 ENHRY and CDR2 SYGVKD come from the germline V gene. The length of the CDR3 is 15 residues. CDR3 protein: CAISGGQGGSYEQYF. In DNA form, the CDR3 reads TGTGCCATCAGTGGAGGACAGGGGGGGTCCTACGAGCAGTACTTC.

The chain employs TRBV7-3 and TRBJ2-7, with D unclear. V was pared by 2 bases and J by 6 bases, with 8 bases between. The CDR3 has 12 residues. Per the germline V gene, CDR1 is SGHTA and CDR2 is FQGTGA. The CDR3 nucleotides are TGTGCCAGCAGCTTACACTCGTCCGAGCAGTACTTC. Amino acid sequence: CASSLHSSEQYF.

The chain uses TRBV28 and TRBJ1-5; TRBD1 agrees at 7 bases. Germline V lookup: CDR1 MDHEN, CDR2 SYDVKM. The CDR3 is made up of 20 amino acids. Trimming took 3 bases from V and 0 from J; bases not matched to a gene: 17. CDR3 DNA: TGTGCCAGCAGTTTTCCCTTTAGCGGACAGGCCCGTTATAGCAATCAGCCCCAGCATTTT. Translation gives CASSFPFSGQARYSNQPQHF.

This sequence joins TRBV30 and TRBJ2-1; 8 bases are a match to TRBD2. The germline CDR1 and CDR2 sequences are GTSNPN and SVGIG (reference sequence). This CDR3 region has 15 residues. J gave up 8 bases and V 3 bases, and 12 bases lay outside the gene matches. This CDR3 reads CAWRHDGRARDEQFF. The CDR3 DNA sequence: TGTGCCTGGAGACACGACGGGAGGGCCCGCGATGAGCAGTTCTTC.